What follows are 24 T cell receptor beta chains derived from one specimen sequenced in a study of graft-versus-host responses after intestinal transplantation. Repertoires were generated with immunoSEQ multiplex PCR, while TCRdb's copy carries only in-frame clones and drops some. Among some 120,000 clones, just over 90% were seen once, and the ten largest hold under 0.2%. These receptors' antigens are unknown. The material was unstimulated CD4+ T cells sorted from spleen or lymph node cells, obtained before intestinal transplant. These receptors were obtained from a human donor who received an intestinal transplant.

CDR3 residues: CASSQDGGYYGYTF. Here the CDR3 DNA reads TGCGCCAGCAGCCAAGATGGGGGCTACTATGGCTACACCTTC. The chain carries TRBV4-3 and TRBJ1-2; D might be TRBD1 (6 bases). V was pared by 0 bases and J by 3 bases, with 8 bases between. This CDR3 comprises 14 residues. The germline V gene encodes CDR1 LGHNA and CDR2 YSLEER.

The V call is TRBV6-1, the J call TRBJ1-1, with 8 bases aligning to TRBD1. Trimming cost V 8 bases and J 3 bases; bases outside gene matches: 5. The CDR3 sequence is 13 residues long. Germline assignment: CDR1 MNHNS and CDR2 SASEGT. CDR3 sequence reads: CASGKQGDTEAFF. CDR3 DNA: TGTGCCAGCGGGAAACAGGGGGACACTGAAGCTTTCTTT.

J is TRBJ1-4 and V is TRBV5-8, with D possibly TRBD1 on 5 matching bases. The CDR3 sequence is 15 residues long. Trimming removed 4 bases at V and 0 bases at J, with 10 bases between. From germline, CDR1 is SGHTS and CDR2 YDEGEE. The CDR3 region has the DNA TGTGCCAGCAGCCAAGGGGCTACAACTAATGAAAAACTGTTTTTT. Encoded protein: CASSQGATTNEKLFF.

The CDR3 here is CASSFNWRAGDSPLHF. The CDR3, as DNA: TGTGCCAGCAGCTTCAATTGGCGGGCAGGGGATTCACCCCTCCACTTT. This sequence joins TRBV5-5 and TRBJ1-6; weak D call: TRBD1 (6 bases). The CDR3 runs 16 residues. V dropped 2 bases and J dropped 8 bases, with 17 bases sitting between them. Germline assignment: CDR1 SGHKS and CDR2 YYEKEE (reference sequence).

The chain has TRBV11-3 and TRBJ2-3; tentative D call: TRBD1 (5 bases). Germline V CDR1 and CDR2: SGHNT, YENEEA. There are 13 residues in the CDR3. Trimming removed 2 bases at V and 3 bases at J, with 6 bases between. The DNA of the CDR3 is TGTGCCAGCAGCTTAAGACAGACAGATACGCAGTATTTT. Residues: CASSLRQTDTQYF. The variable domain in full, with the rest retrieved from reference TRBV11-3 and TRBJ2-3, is EAGVVQSPRYKIIEKKQPVAFWCNPISGHNTLYWYLQNLGQGPELLIRYENEEAVDDSQLPKDRFSAERLKGVDSTLKIQPAELGDSAVYLCASSLRQTDTQYFGPGTRLTVL.

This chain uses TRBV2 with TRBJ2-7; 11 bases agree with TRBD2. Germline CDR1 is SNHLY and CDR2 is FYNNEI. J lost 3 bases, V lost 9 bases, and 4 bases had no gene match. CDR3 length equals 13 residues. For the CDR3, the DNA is TGTGCCAGAGGGGGGACTAGCGGCTACGAGCAGTACTTC. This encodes CARGGTSGYEQYF.

The DNA for the CDR3 is TGTGCCAGCAGCTTGAGTAGGGGGCGGGTGGAGCAGTTCTTC. As protein: CASSLSRGRVEQFF. This chain connects TRBV7-2 to TRBJ2-1; TRBD1 agrees at 7 bases. J lost 10 bases, V lost 3 bases, and 9 bases had no gene match. The CDR3 covers 14 residues. Germline lookup yields CDR1 SGHTA and CDR2 FQGNSA. The full variable domain, with the rest looked up from reference TRBV7-2 and TRBJ2-1, is GAGVSQSPSNKVTEKGKDVELRCDPISGHTALYWYRQSLGQGLEFLIYFQGNSAPDKSGLPSDRFSAERTGGSVSTLTIQRTQQEDSAVYLCASSLSRGRVEQFFGPGTRLTVL.

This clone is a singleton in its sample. CDR3 DNA sequence: TGTGCCAGCAGCTTGTCCTTGTCAACCCTAGGCAACTATGGCTACACCTTC. It is translated as CASSLSLSTLGNYGYTF. The chain has TRBV5-4 and TRBJ1-2; D is unresolved. The CDR3 is made up of 17 amino acids. V lost 1 base to trimming and J lost 2 bases, with 18 bases between them. Germline CDR1 SGHNT, CDR2 YYREEE (reference sequence).

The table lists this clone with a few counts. CDR3 protein: CASSGLAVIPGETQYF. The CDR3 DNA follows: TGTGCCAGCAGTGGACTAGCGGTGATACCTGGGGAGACCCAGTACTTC. This chain uses TRBV6-1 with TRBJ2-5; TRBD2 aligns across 9 bases. CDR3 size: 16 residues. Per germline, CDR1 MNHNS and CDR2 SASEGT. V shed 4 bases, J shed 5 bases, and the junction held 11 bases outside the gene matches.

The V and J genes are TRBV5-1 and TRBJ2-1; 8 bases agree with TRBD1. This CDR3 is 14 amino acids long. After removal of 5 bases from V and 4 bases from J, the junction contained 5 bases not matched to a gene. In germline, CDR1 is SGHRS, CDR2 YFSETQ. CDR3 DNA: TGCGCCAGCAGGGACAGGGATGTTTACAATGAGCAGTTCTTC. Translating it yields CASRDRDVYNEQFF.

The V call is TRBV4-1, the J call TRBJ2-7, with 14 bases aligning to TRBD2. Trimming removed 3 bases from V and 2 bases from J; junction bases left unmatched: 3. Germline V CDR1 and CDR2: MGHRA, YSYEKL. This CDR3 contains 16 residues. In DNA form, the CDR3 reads TGCGCCAGCAGCCAGACGACTAGCGGGGGGGCCTACGAGCAGTACTTC. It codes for CASSQTTSGGAYEQYF.

The CDR3 region is CATSRDRGNQPQHF. In DNA, the CDR3 is TGTGCCACCAGCAGAGACAGGGGGAATCAGCCCCAGCATTTT. The gene calls are TRBV15 and TRBJ1-5; 7 nucleotides align to TRBD1. With 0 bases clipped from V and 4 bases from J, the junction kept 0 bases outside the gene matches. The CDR3 spans 14 residues. CDR1 is LNHNV, CDR2 YYDKDF, per germline (reference sequence).

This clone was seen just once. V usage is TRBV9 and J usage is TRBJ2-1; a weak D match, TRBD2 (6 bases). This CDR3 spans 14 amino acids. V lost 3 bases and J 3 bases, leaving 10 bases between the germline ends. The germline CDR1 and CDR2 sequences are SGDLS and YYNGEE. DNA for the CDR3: TGTGCCAGCAGCGCTAGCGTAAGCTACAATGAGCAGTTCTTC. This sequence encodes CASSASVSYNEQFF.

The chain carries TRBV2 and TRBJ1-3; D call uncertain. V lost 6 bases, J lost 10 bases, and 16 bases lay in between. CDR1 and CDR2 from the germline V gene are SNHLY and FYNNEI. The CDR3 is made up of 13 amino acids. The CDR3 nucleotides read TGTGCCAGCAGCCATCCCACCGGCGGGACCATATATTTT. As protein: CASSHPTGGTIYF. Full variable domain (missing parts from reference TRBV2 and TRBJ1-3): EPEVTQTPSHQVTQMGQEVILRCVPISNHLYFYWYRQILGQKVEFLVSFYNNEISEKSEIFDDQFSVERPDGSNFTLKIRSTKLEDSAMYFCASSHPTGGTIYFGEGSWLTVV.

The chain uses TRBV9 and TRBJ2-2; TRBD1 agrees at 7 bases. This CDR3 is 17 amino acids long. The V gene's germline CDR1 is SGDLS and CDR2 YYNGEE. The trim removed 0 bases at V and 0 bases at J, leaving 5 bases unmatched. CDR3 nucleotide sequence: TGTGCCAGCAGCGTAGAACCTCAGGGGGCGAACACCGGGGAGCTGTTTTTT. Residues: CASSVEPQGANTGELFF.

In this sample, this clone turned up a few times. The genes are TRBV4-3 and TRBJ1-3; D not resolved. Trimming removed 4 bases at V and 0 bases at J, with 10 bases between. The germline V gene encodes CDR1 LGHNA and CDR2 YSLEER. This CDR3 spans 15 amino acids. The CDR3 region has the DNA TGCGCCAGCAGCCCAGCAGGCAGCTCTGGAAACACCATATATTTT. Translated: CASSPAGSSGNTIYF.

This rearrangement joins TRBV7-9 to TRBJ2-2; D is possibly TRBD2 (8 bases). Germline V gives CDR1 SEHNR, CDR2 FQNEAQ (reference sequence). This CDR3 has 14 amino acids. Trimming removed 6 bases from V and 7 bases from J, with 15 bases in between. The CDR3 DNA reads TGTGCCAGCAGTCGTAGCGGGACAGTCGGGGAGCTGTTTTTT. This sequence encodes CASSRSGTVGELFF.

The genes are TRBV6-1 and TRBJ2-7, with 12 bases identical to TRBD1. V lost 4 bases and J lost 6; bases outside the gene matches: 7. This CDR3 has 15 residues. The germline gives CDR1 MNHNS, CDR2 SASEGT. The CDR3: CASSACGTGGCEQYF. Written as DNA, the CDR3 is TGTGCCAGCAGTGCGTGTGGGACAGGGGGCTGCGAGCAGTACTTC.

This CDR3 is CASSSTHGQSYEQYF. In nucleotides, the CDR3 is TGTGCCAGCAGTTCCACTCACGGACAGAGCTACGAGCAGTACTTC. The rearrangement joins TRBV7-9 to TRBJ2-5, with D possibly being TRBD1 (6 bases). With the DNA end fitting TRBJ2-7 better, the J assignment may be wrong. The CDR3 consists of 15 residues. Germline V gene sequence: CDR1 SEHNR, CDR2 FQNEAQ (reference sequence).

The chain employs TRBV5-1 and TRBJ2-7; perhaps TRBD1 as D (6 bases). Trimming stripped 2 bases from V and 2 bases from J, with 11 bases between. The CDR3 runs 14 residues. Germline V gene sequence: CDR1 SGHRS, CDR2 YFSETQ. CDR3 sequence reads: CASSFEGQPYEQYF. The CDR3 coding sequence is TGCGCCAGCAGCTTCGAAGGACAGCCCTACGAGCAGTACTTC. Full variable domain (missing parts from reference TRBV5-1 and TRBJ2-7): KAGVTQTPRYLIKTRGQQVTLSCSPISGHRSVSWYQQTPGQGLQFLFEYFSETQRNKGNFPGRFSGRQFSNSRSEMNVSTLELGDSALYLCASSFEGQPYEQYFGPGTRLTVT.

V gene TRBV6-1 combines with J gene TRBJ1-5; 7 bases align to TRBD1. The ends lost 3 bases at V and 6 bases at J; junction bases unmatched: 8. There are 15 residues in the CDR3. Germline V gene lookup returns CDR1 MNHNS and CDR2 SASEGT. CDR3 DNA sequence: TGTGCCAGCAGTGACCAAAGGGGGCTGAGTCAGCCCCAGCATTTT. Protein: CASSDQRGLSQPQHF.

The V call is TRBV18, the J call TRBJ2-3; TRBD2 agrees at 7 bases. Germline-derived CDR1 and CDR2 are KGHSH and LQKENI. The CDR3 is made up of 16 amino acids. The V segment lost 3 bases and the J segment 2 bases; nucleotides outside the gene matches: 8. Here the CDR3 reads CASSPQSGAYTDTQYF. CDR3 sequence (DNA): TGTGCCAGCTCACCTCAAAGCGGGGCCTACACAGATACGCAGTATTTT.

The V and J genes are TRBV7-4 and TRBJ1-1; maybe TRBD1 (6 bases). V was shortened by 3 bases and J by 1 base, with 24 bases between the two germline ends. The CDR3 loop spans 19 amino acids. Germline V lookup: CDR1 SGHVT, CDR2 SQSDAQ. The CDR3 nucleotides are TGTGCCAGCAGCTTGTATTTCGGGGGGGCGCCCCCCAAGAACACTGAAGCTTTCTTT. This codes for CASSLYFGGAPPKNTEAFF.

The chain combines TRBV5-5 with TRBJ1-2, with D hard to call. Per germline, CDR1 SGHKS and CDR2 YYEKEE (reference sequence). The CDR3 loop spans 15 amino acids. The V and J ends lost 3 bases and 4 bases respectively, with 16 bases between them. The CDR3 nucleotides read TGTGCCAGCAGCTCAATGTTTGGGCGTAGCTATGGCTACACCTTC. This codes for CASSSMFGRSYGYTF.